This TCR beta chain is from a study of blood T cells in healthy people across ages. With regard to this clonotype: Its antigen is still unknown.

Study-wide findings and caveats: A greater number of naive CD4+ cells and higher diversity distinguished long-lived donors from aged donors.

Next came a second PCR, run for about 7 to 12 cycles, which used a sample-barcoded 5' primer along with a J-beta primer mix. TCRdb called the 5' RACE reads again in MiXCR, with one record for every CDR3 protein. The sample includes more than 650,000 distinct CDR3 sequences, 50% to 65% of them seen just once. No fewer than 6 micrograms of total RNA were isolated from every sample. Trimming left V 7 bases short and J 7 bases short, with 11 bases between. CDR1 and CDR2 from the germline V gene are GTSNPN and SVGIG (reference sequence). This CDR3 region has 11 residues. The chain couples TRBV30 to TRBJ2-1; D gene unclear. The TCR originated in an older man in good health. The sample consisted of blood. The CDR3 is CASAQGNEQFF. The CDR3 coding sequence is TGTGCCTCCGCCCAAGGGAATGAGCAGTTCTTC.